What follows describes a single TCR beta chain. This clonotype was recorded a few times. The antigen this receptor binds is unknown. Base quality data are lacking; no much larger clone is found one base away. The library came from PCR. DNA from cultured CD4+ T cells underwent TCR sequencing with the Oncomine TCR Beta short-read assay at the Johns Hopkins FTIC core. The QIAamp micro DNA kit was used to extract genomic DNA from the cultured CD4+ T cells. Oncomine TCR Beta libraries from cultured CD4+ T cells were pooled with unique dual indexes and sequenced on an Illumina iSeq 100. In the paper's pipeline: Non-productive sequences were removed, and CDR3s that did not start with C, did not end with F or W, or were shorter than 7 amino acids were discarded. The MANAFEST web application identified antigen-specific clonotypes by comparing peptide-stimulated wells against reference wells and other culture wells. An FDR below 0.05, an odds ratio above 5, and a productive frequency above 0.1% in at least two of three replicate wells were required for clones to be considered positive. A clonotype counted as cross-reactive if it showed significant expansion both in the SARS-CoV-2 spike wells and in at least one common cold coronavirus spike condition. Similarity between CDR3 sequences was evaluated in R version 3.6.1 using Levenshtein distances (stringdist) and unrooted phylogenetic trees (ape). TCRdb reworked the public reads: Q25 trimming with fastp, MiXCR clone assembly, productive beta chains retained. Here each entry gathers all rows of one CDR3 protein and keeps the most common genes and DNA. TCRdb's processing, not the authors' own work, is the source of the V and J calls. This sample is represented by more than 13,000 distinct CDR3 sequences; 24% of them were singletons. The ten largest clones add up to roughly a sixth of the sample.

The data derive from a study of vaccination and CD4 T cells after COVID-19 (dated by TCRdb to between 2021 and 2024). With regard to the full study: Every convalescent patient had a positive nasal swab PCR test for SARS-CoV-2, with mild disease in about nine patients and severe disease in one. For stimulating the cultures, overlapping spike peptide pools were used, derived from SARS-CoV-2 as well as from the common cold coronaviruses HCoV-NL63, HCoV-OC43 and HCoV-229E. Participants got two doses of the Pfizer-BioNTech BNT162b2 vaccine (n=8) or two doses of the Moderna mRNA-1273 vaccine (n=2). The convalescent cohort comprised six males and four females, including two Hispanic individuals, seven Caucasians, two Asians and one multiracial person. Control cultures used a CEFX viral epitope pool as positive control, an HIV-1 Nef peptide pool as negative control, or no peptide. Post-COVID blood samples were collected from convalescent patients a median of about 92 days after diagnosis, with a range of roughly 35 to 161 days. In roughly 11 COVID-19 convalescent patients and a handful of infection-naive healthy vaccine recipients, the spike-specific CD4+ TCR repertoire before mRNA vaccination was compared with the repertoire after mRNA vaccination. The time from the second vaccine dose to post-vaccine blood sampling had a median of roughly 72 days and ranged from about 14 to 241 days. Findings and caveats that apply to the study as a whole: In convalescent patients, a median around 89% of post-vaccine SARS-CoV-2-reactive clones were detected only after vaccination, suggesting vaccine-specific priming. The study included relatively few convalescent patients and did not analyze early timepoints after natural infection. The median count of SARS-CoV-2-reactive clonotypes went up from some 23 after infection to around 38 after vaccination, although the change was not significant. Nearly all vaccine-specific clones in convalescent patients (304 of 307) were mono-reactive for SARS-CoV-2 spike rather than cross-reactive with common cold coronaviruses.

CDR1 and CDR2, per the germline V gene (reference sequence), are DFQATT and SNEGSKA. Trimming accounts for 1 base at V and 8 bases at J, while the number of junction bases matched to no gene is 8. Including the terminal cysteine and phenylalanine, the CDR3 comprises 15 residues. Of all the DNA, just the CDR3 is kept, 45 bases in frame from base 1. According to the study, the label for this sample's treatment or condition signals: roughly 11-day PBMC culture with coronavirus spike peptide pools or control peptides (ViraFEST assay). The ViraFEST assay was used in the study, in which antigen-specific T cells were expanded with peptide pools and expanded clonotypes were subsequently identified by TCR sequencing. The positive SARS-CoV-2 PCR tests of the convalescent patients were dated from March to December 2020, before the Alpha, Beta and Delta variants emerged in the United States. Each well held approximately 2 million PBMCs cultured in IMDM containing roughly 5.4% human AB serum and roughly 9.7 IU/ml IL-2, with 9 to 10 ug/ml peptide pools added. On days 3 and 7, half of the culture medium was replaced with fresh IL-2-containing medium. Once the cells had been in culture for around nine days, the EasySep CD4+ T cell isolation kit was used to isolate CD4+ T cells by negative selection. PBMCs were separated from whole blood using Ficoll-Paque Plus gradient centrifugation and then either used fresh or cryopreserved at -140C. Triplicate wells were generally used for each culture condition.

The sequence is built from TRBV20-1 and TRBJ2-1; TRBD1 agrees with 10 junctional bases. This sequence originates from a human donor who had recovered from COVID-19. The specimen was CD4+ T cells from blood, cultured in vitro, collected after SARS-CoV-2 vaccination. The DNA is as follows: TGCAGTGCTAGAGGCGACAGGGGGCGAGTCGATGAGCAGTTCTTC. Its protein is CSARGDRGRVDEQFF.